The TCR beta chain under discussion was sequenced for a study of blood T cell repertoires in COVID-19. This clone was observed a single time. TCRdb keeps only in-frame clones here, not all; method: immunoSEQ multiplex PCR. The sample has 75,000 to 90,000 clones; less than 95% are singletons. The CDR3 consists of 16 residues. In germline, CDR1 is LNHDA, CDR2 SQIVND (reference sequence). Trimming removed 3 bases from V and 5 bases from J; junction bases left unmatched: 8. The clonotype was recovered from a man aged 18-30 years with COVID-19, enrolled during active disease. V gene TRBV19 combines with J gene TRBJ2-3; the match to TRBD2 covers 10 bases. Sequenced: peripheral blood. The CDR3 loop reads CASSMGASGSKDTQYF. The CDR3 coding sequence is TGTGCCAGTAGTATGGGCGCTAGCGGGAGTAAAGATACGCAGTATTTT.